This T cell receptor (beta chain) derives from a study of spatial heterogeneity in lung cancer. About the research overall: TCR transcript counts in tumor regions correlated strongly with a T cell module score from matched bulk RNA-seq.

Points on this clonotype: Its specificity is unknown. Since it is a stray read in a library aimed at alpha chains, this beta chain has a size that is not meaningful.

Study-level findings and limits: The counts of expanded TCRs, ubiquitous and regional, tracked ubiquitous and regional nonsynonymous mutations, respectively. Intratumoral expanded alpha and beta TCR counts were found to track tumor mutation counts.

TCR cDNA molecules each carried a unique molecular identifier. TCRdb redid the calling of the 5' RACE reads with MiXCR, one entry per CDR3 protein. This table has several thousand distinct CDR3 sequences, around 13% appearing once. Time point here: sample taken at primary tumor resection. Trimming left V 6 bases short and J 2 bases short, with 8 bases between. The CDR3 length is 12 residues. The sample in question was lung tumor tissue, obtained at surgery. This chain links TRBV12-3 or TRBV12-4 with TRBJ2-7, with unresolved D. The receptor comes from a male donor with early-stage non-small cell lung cancer. The CDR3 sequence: CASSRRTYEQYF. CDR3 sequence (DNA): TGTGCCAGCAGCCGTCGGACCTACGAGCAGTACTTC.